This TCR beta chain was sequenced for a study of T-cell memory formation after mild COVID-19. The study's findings and limits: Mainly in CM and EM were contracting CD4+ clones; CD8+ were in EMRA. Pre-infection memory held some responding clones, suggesting pre-existing cross-reactive T cells responded.

The sample holds a few counts of this clonotype. Its antigen is not known. TCRdb fed the 5' RACE reads into MiXCR, producing one record per CDR3 protein. The data contain 360,000 or so distinct CDR3 sequences, around 27% of them singletons. The junction had 7 bases not matched to a gene; V was cut back by 2 bases and J by 4 bases. Germline V gene lookup returns CDR1 SQVTM and CDR2 ANQGSEA. This CDR3 contains 14 residues. Material: PBMCs or a T cell subset sorted from them (not recorded which). The origin of this receptor is an adult woman who had mild COVID-19 (a few samples of this study predate the infection). Cell type and time point are not known. The chain combines TRBV29-1 with TRBJ1-1; 7 bases line up with TRBD1. The CDR3: CSVENRGRGTEAFF. The CDR3 DNA reads TGCAGCGTTGAAAACAGGGGTCGAGGCACTGAAGCTTTCTTT.